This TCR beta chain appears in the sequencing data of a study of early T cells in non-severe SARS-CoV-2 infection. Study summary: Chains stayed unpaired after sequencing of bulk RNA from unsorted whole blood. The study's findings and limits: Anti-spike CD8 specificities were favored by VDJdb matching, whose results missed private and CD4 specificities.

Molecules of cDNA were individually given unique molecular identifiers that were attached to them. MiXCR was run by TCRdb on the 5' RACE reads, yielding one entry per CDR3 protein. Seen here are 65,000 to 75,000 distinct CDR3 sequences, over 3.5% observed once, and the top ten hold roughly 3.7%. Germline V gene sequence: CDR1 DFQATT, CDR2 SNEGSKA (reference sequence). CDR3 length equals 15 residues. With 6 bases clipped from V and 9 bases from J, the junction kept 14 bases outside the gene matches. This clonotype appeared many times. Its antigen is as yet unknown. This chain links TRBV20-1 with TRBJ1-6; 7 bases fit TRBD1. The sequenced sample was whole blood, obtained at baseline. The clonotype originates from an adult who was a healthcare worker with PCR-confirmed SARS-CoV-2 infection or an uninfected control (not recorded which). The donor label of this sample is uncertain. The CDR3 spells CSAPRQGGSGSPLHF. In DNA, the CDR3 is TGCAGTGCCCCCCGACAGGGAGGATCGGGTTCACCCCTCCACTTT.